This T cell receptor beta chain came from a study of Ad26.COV2.S vaccination and SARS-CoV-2 variants. Study information: A participant enrolled in the COV1001 Ad26.COV2.S trial arm provided the sample. Donor got 5x10^10 or 1x10^11 viral particles of Ad26.COV2.S.

Germline V gene lookup returns CDR1 SGHNT and CDR2 YYREEE (reference sequence). The ends were cut back, 0 bases at V and 3 bases at J, with 12 bases in the middle. This CDR3 comprises 15 residues. General observations from the study: Vaccine and placebo recipients had similar non-spike TCR breadth. Total T cell responses may have been underestimated by the TCR breadth and depth analyses.

Only in-frame clones appear in the TCRdb table, and some are missing; sequencing was by immunoSEQ multiplex PCR. The sample lists approximately 360,000 clones; about 83% were seen once. A word on this clone: Its antigen is as yet unknown.

This sample's treatment: roughly 20 received Ad26.COV2.S at low or high dose, single or two shots; 5 received placebo; per-sample allocation not given. The study sampled participants on day 63 after the first vaccine or placebo injection. The source material was peripheral blood, sampled in a trial of Ad26.COV2.S vaccine versus placebo. The source of this sequence is a person between 18 and 60 years old who received the Ad26.COV2.S COVID-19 vaccine or a placebo. The V and J genes are TRBV5-4 and TRBJ2-5, with unresolved D. The CDR3 is CASSLDWHTKETQYF. The CDR3 nucleotides read TGTGCCAGCAGCTTGGATTGGCACACGAAAGAGACCCAGTACTTC.